This TCR beta chain emerged from a study of shared clonotypes between healthy human individuals. Study-wide points: Clonotype sharing among donors likely depends on sequencing depth.

Remarks on this clone: The antigen is unknown.

Germline V gives CDR1 SGHVS, CDR2 FQNEAQ. The CDR3 runs 17 residues. The J segment lost 8 bases and the V segment lost 3 bases, leaving 16 bases of the junction unmatched. Per the authors' pipeline: Filtering differed, since immunoSEQ gave only junction sequences and no quality scores. TCRdb's table, derived via immunoSEQ multiplex PCR, lists solely in-frame clones and lacks some. V, J and clone size are taken as reported in that table, and D and trimming were inferred from the DNA itself. The sample has fewer than 550,000 clones, over 60% seen once. All donors qualified as healthy HIV-negative adults and had experienced no recent acute infections or vaccinations.

The origin of this receptor is a woman aged 40-49 years in good health. Some clones in this sample may be carry-over from other donors' samples. The V gene is TRBV7-8, the J gene TRBJ2-1, with 7 bases matching TRBD1. The sequencing sample was made of PBMCs. The CDR3 is CASSFSIQGPSFYEQFF. Here the CDR3 DNA reads TGTGCCAGCAGCTTTTCCATACAGGGGCCTTCTTTTTATGAGCAGTTCTTC.